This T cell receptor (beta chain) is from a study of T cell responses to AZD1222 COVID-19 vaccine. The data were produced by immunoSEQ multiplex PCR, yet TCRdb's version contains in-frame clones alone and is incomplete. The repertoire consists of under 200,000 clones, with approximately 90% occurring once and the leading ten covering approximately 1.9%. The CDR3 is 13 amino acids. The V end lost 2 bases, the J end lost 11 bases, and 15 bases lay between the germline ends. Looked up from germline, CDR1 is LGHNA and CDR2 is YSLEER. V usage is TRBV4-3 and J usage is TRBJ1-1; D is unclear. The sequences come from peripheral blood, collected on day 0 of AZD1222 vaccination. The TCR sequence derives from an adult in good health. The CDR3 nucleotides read TGCGCCAGCAGCCAATTTGGGAGAGGACGCGCTTTCTTT. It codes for CASSQFGRGRAFF.